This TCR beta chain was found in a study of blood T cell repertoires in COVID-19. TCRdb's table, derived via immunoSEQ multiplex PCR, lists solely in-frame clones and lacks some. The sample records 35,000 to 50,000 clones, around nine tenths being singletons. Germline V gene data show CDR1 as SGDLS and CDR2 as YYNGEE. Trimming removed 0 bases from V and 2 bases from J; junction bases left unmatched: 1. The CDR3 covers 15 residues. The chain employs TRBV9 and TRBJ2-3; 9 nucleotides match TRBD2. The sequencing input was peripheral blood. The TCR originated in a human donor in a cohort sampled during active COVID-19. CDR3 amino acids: CASSVVAGATDTQYF. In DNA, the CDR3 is TGTGCCAGCAGCGTAGTAGCGGGGGCCACAGATACGCAGTATTTT.